This entry is about one TCR beta chain. Its antigen remains unidentified. The CDR3 runs to 16 residues. Germline V CDR1 and CDR2: KGHSH, LQKENI. The V gene lost 1 base and the J gene lost 4 bases, with 14 bases spanning the gap. The record originates from a study of PD-1 blockade in classical Hodgkin lymphoma. Overall study results and limits: Baseline TCR diversity was reportedly lower in newly diagnosed patients than in healthy donors. It was reported as lower still in relapsed/refractory patients. Patients who began taking nivolumab under 1 year after ASCT were left out. By C4D1 there was a significant rise in CD4+ TCR diversity but not in CD8+ TCR diversity. Lower baseline TCR diversity marked trial partial responders and progressors.

The assay was immunoSEQ multiplex PCR, and TCRdb's table has in-frame clones only and misses some. The sample lists tens of thousands of clones, roughly 78% seen once, with about a sixth in the top ten. As to time point: cycle 4 day 1 (C4D1), after 6 weeks of nivolumab. Every patient was affected by relapse after autologous stem cell transplantation, while exposure to brentuximab vedotin was not uniform. The TCR originated in a human donor with classical Hodgkin lymphoma. This sample comprised peripheral blood mononuclear cells (PBMCs), obtained before the fourth cycle of nivolumab. The chain uses TRBV18 and TRBJ2-1, with a tentative D call TRBD2 (6 bases). In DNA form, the CDR3 reads TGTGCCAGCTCACCACGGACGGGAGTTGGTTACAATGAGCAGTTCTTC. Amino acid sequence: CASSPRTGVGYNEQFF.